The 16 T cell receptor beta chains listed next were all sequenced from one sample in a study of T cells in Graves' hyperthyroidism and ophthalmopathy. RNA transcripts served as the template for amplifying TCR beta CDR3 regions. The HTBI primer set served for first-round RT-PCR of the TCR CDR3. Via MiXCR, TCRdb re-called the multiplex PCR reads, giving one row per CDR3 protein. The sample lists 550,000 to 600,000 distinct CDR3 sequences, approximately 44% occurring once. The sequenced material came from peripheral blood or thyroid tissue (not recorded which). Source of these receptors: an adult woman with Graves' disease, either hyperthyroidism or ophthalmopathy (not recorded which).

The J gene is TRBJ2-5, the V gene TRBV10-1, with 11 bases identical to TRBD2. Per germline, CDR1 WNHNN and CDR2 SYGVQD (reference sequence). Germline trimming cut 6 bases from V and 4 bases from J; bases unmatched to any gene: 16. The CDR3 extends over 18 amino acids. CDR3 region: CASRPTSGRTSRRETQYF. The CDR3 DNA is TGCGCCAGCAGACCTACTAGCGGGAGAACGTCGAGGCGAGAGACCCAGTACTTC.

The V call is TRBV6-5, the J call TRBJ1-3, with a tentative D call TRBD1 (5 bases). The CDR3 loop spans 15 amino acids. The germline CDR1 and CDR2 sequences are MNHEY and SVGAGI. The V and J ends lost 7 bases and 1 base respectively, with 14 bases between them. Written as DNA, the CDR3 is TGTGCCAGCATGGGCAGGGCGATTTCTGGAAACACCATATATTTT. This translates into CASMGRAISGNTIYF.

This clonotype was observed a handful of times. The chain is built from TRBV7-9 and TRBJ1-5; D is ambiguous. Trimming left V 7 bases short and J 0 bases short, with 13 bases between. The CDR3 consists of 15 residues. Germline assignment: CDR1 SEHNR and CDR2 FQNEAQ (reference sequence). CDR3 sequence reads: CASTLGTVSNQPQHF. The CDR3 DNA reads TGTGCCAGCACCCTTGGTACAGTTAGCAATCAGCCCCAGCATTTT. The full variable domain, rest sourced from reference TRBV7-9 and TRBJ1-5, is DTGVSQNPRHKITKRGQNVTFRCDPISEHNRLYWYRQTLGQGPEFLTYFQNEAQLEKSRLLSDRFSAERPKGSFSTLEIQRTEQGDSAMYLCASTLGTVSNQPQHFGDGTRLSIL.

The chain recombines TRBV15 with TRBJ1-5, with a weak D call TRBD1 (6 bases). Germline V gene sequence: CDR1 LNHNV, CDR2 YYDKDF (reference sequence). V lost 3 bases, J lost 5 bases, and 17 bases lay in between. The CDR3 length is 16 residues. The CDR3 spells CATSSLAGAVDQPQHF. CDR3 bases: TGTGCCACCAGCAGCTTGGCGGGGGCAGTAGATCAGCCCCAGCATTTT.

V is TRBV7-2 and J is TRBJ1-6; D remains ambiguous. With 5 bases removed from V and 9 bases from J, the gap between germline ends came to 8 bases. The CDR3 sequence is 12 residues long. Germline-derived CDR1 and CDR2 are SGHTA and FQGNSA. CDR3 coding DNA: TGTGCCAGCAGCCGCTCGGGTTCACCCCTCCACTTT. Amino acids: CASSRSGSPLHF. Using reference TRBV7-2 and TRBJ1-6 for the parts outside the CDR3, the full variable domain is GAGVSQSPSNKVTEKGKDVELRCDPISGHTALYWYRQSLGQGLEFLIYFQGNSAPDKSGLPSDRFSAERTGGSVSTLTIQRTQQEDSAVYLCASSRSGSPLHFGNGTRLTVT.

This clonotype was observed at least ten times. The V and J genes are TRBV5-4 and TRBJ2-7; D not certain. Per the germline V gene, CDR1 is SGHNT and CDR2 is YYREEE (reference sequence). The CDR3 sequence is 13 residues long. Trimming pared 4 bases from V and 6 bases from J, leaving 14 bases between. The CDR3 DNA reads TGTGCCAGCAGCCCCAAGGGTCTACGCGAGCAGTACTTC. This gives the protein CASSPKGLREQYF.

This chain links TRBV30 with TRBJ1-4; D ambiguous. The CDR3 loop spans 14 amino acids. CDR1 and CDR2 from the germline V gene are GTSNPN and SVGIG (reference sequence). Trimming took 0 bases from V and 10 from J, leaving 15 bases between them. CDR3 region: CAWSVIPTDGKLFF. CDR3 coding DNA: TGTGCCTGGAGTGTTATCCCAACGGATGGAAAACTGTTTTTT. Looking up the rest from reference TRBV30 and TRBJ1-4 gives the full variable domain: SQTIHQWPATLVQPVGSPLSLECTVEGTSNPNLYWYRQAAGRGLQLLFYSVGIGQISSEVPQNLSASRPQDRQFILSSKKLLLSDSGFYLCAWSVIPTDGKLFFGSGTQLSVL.

This chain joins TRBV7-9 and TRBJ1-1; 10 positions agree with TRBD1. The CDR3 totals 14 residues. Trimming at V came to 5 bases and at J to 10 bases, leaving 10 bases not matched to a gene. Per germline, CDR1 SEHNR and CDR2 FQNEAQ (reference sequence). The CDR3 nucleotides read TGTGCCAGCAGCCTTCCAGGGACAGGGGCGCGAGCTTTCTTT. This translates into CASSLPGTGARAFF.

This clonotype was counted many times. V and J are TRBV12-3 or TRBV12-4 and TRBJ2-7, with D tentatively TRBD1 (5 bases). The germline V and J ends were trimmed by 0 bases and 3 bases, with 15 bases remaining between them. The CDR3 consists of 16 residues. The CDR3 sequence is CASSLAGVARGYEQYF. CDR3 sequence (DNA): TGTGCCAGCAGTTTAGCCGGAGTAGCTAGGGGCTACGAGCAGTACTTC.

This clonotype was seen only once. The rearrangement joins TRBV15 to TRBJ1-2; D is ambiguous. Trimming stripped 0 bases from V and 6 bases from J, with 8 bases between. This CDR3 comprises 13 residues. Germline V lookup: CDR1 LNHNV, CDR2 YYDKDF (reference sequence). CDR3 nucleotides: TGTGCCACCAGCAGAGATCGGAGGGATGGCTACACCTTC. Its protein is CATSRDRRDGYTF.

The J gene is TRBJ1-5, the V gene TRBV7-2; D uncertain. V lost 3 bases, J lost 5 bases, and 8 bases lay in between. The CDR3 is 13 amino acids. Germline lookup yields CDR1 SGHTA and CDR2 FQGNSA. The CDR3 DNA is TGTGCCAGCAGCTTCACGACCTATCAGCCCCAGCATTTT. This sequence encodes CASSFTTYQPQHF.

The chain joins TRBV5-1 to TRBJ2-7; a possible D gene is TRBD2 (6 bases). The length of the CDR3 is 13 residues. The V end was cut by 5 bases, the J end by 7 bases, with 16 bases between. Looked up from germline, CDR1 is SGHRS and CDR2 is YFSETQ. The CDR3 DNA is TGCGCCAGCAGTTTAGTTTGGGGGAGGGAGCAGTACTTC. Translation: CASSLVWGREQYF.

This clonotype was observed at least ten times. V is TRBV29-1 and J is TRBJ2-7; 10 nucleotides match TRBD1. The V segment lost 7 bases and the J segment 3 bases; nucleotides outside the gene matches: 12. Germline lookup yields CDR1 SQVTM and CDR2 ANQGSEA. The CDR3 is 15 amino acids. The CDR3 loop reads CSARVGDRGLYEQYF. In DNA, the CDR3 is TGCAGCGCTAGAGTGGGGGACAGGGGACTCTACGAGCAGTACTTC.

This clonotype has only one observation. The chain carries TRBV10-3 and TRBJ2-5; perhaps TRBD2 as D (6 bases). V dropped 10 bases and J dropped 4 bases, with 13 bases sitting between them. Germline V lookup: CDR1 ENHRY, CDR2 SYGVKD. The CDR3 is 12 residues long. CDR3 sequence reads: CATGAGSETQYF. CDR3 DNA: TGTGCCACGGGAGCAGGGTCAGAGACCCAGTACTTC.

This clonotype occurred a few times. This rearrangement joins TRBV2 to TRBJ2-1; TRBD2 matches at 11 bases. Unmatched junction bases numbered 5, after V lost 2 bases and J lost 5 bases. The CDR3 consists of 16 residues. In germline, CDR1 is SNHLY, CDR2 FYNNEI. CDR3: CASSEKGLAEHNEQFF. CDR3 DNA: TGTGCCAGCAGTGAAAAGGGACTAGCGGAGCACAATGAGCAGTTCTTC. The full variable domain, with the rest looked up from reference TRBV2 and TRBJ2-1, is EPEVTQTPSHQVTQMGQEVILRCVPISNHLYFYWYRQILGQKVEFLVSFYNNEISEKSEIFDDQFSVERPDGSNFTLKIRSTKLEDSAMYFCASSEKGLAEHNEQFFGPGTRLTVL.

This clonotype was detected only once. The chain is built from TRBV20-1 and TRBJ2-5; TRBD1 or TRBD2 may be the D gene (6 bases each). Trimming cost V 6 bases and J 3 bases, with 11 bases left between them. This CDR3 has 12 amino acids. CDR1 and CDR2 (germline): DFQATT, SNEGSKA (reference sequence). The CDR3 DNA reads as TGCAGTGCCCGGGGGCTTAAAGAGACCCAGTACTTC. Translated: CSARGLKETQYF.